The 5 T cell receptor beta chains below all came from one sample that was sequenced in a study of blood T cell repertoires in COVID-19. The assay was immunoSEQ multiplex PCR, and TCRdb's table has in-frame clones only and misses some. The sample lists about 180,000 clones, about 84% occurring once. The source material was PBMCs or T cells enriched from blood (not recorded which). These receptors all come from a woman in her twenties or thirties who had recovered from COVID-19.

V usage is TRBV5-1 and J usage is TRBJ1-2, with TRBD1 matching 7 bases. The CDR3 is 15 amino acids. Germline V gives CDR1 SGHRS, CDR2 YFSETQ. V was pared by 0 bases and J by 3 bases, with 5 bases of the junction left unmatched. CDR3: CASSLDGRGDYGYTF. CDR3 DNA: TGCGCCAGCAGCTTGGATGGCAGGGGGGACTATGGCTACACCTTC.

V usage is TRBV5-1 and J usage is TRBJ2-5; D remains ambiguous. Looked up from germline, CDR1 is SGHRS and CDR2 is YFSETQ. CDR3 length equals 14 residues. Trimming left V 2 bases short and J 5 bases short, with 13 bases between. CDR3 protein: CASSLAKFYETQYF. The CDR3 DNA reads TGCGCCAGCAGCTTAGCTAAATTTTATGAGACCCAGTACTTC.

The J gene is TRBJ1-5, the V gene TRBV30, with 7 bases aligning to TRBD1. The CDR3 covers 14 residues. V was clipped by 0 bases and J by 2 bases; unmatched bases: 1. Germline V lookup: CDR1 GTSNPN, CDR2 SVGIG (reference sequence). CDR3 sequence (DNA): TGTGCCTGGAGTGTAGGACAGGGCAATCAGCCCCAGCATTTT. Protein product: CAWSVGQGNQPQHF.

The rearrangement links TRBV6-5 to TRBJ1-1, with 8 bases lining up with TRBD1. CDR1 is MNHEY and CDR2 is SVGAGI in the germline V gene. The ends lost 5 bases at V and 5 bases at J; junction bases unmatched: 1. The CDR3 is 12 amino acids. CDR3: CASSTGGTEAFF. The CDR3 region has the DNA TGTGCCAGCAGTACAGGGGGAACTGAAGCTTTCTTT.

The chain carries TRBV19 and TRBJ2-1; 7 bases line up with TRBD1. Germline CDR1 reads LNHDA; CDR2 reads SQIVND (reference sequence). This CDR3 is 17 amino acids long. Losses at the gene ends were 3 bases for V and 2 bases for J; bases not matched to a gene: 10. The CDR3 DNA is TGTGCCAGTAGTATCCGATCCTTACAGGGGCCCTACAATGAGCAGTTCTTC. The encoded protein is CASSIRSLQGPYNEQFF.